This section outlines one TCR beta chain sequence together with its context. Its antigen is as yet unknown. What was amplified from RNA transcripts were TCR beta CDR3 regions. The HTBI primer set served for first-round RT-PCR of the TCR CDR3. Each CDR3 protein gets one entry after TCRdb re-called the multiplex PCR reads with MiXCR. Altogether roughly 700,000 distinct CDR3 sequences are present, 12% to 15% being singletons, with the ten largest covering 10% to 13%. Researchers defined stable Graves' hyperthyroidism as no ophthalmopathy progression within 18 months. Diagnosis of hyperthyroidism was new in patients aged 18 to 65, and its duration was under 2 months. This sample stems from a study of T cells in Graves' hyperthyroidism and ophthalmopathy. Findings and caveats of the study: Ophthalmopathy stood apart from stable hyperthyroidism in a 13 V-J model. Model-based prediction identified ophthalmopathy a median roughly 6.1 months prior to its onset.

Germline CDR1 SEHNR, CDR2 FQNEAQ (reference sequence). The V gene lost 0 bases and the J gene lost 4 bases, with 4 bases spanning the gap. The CDR3 consists of 13 residues. The sequenced sample consisted of blood. The chain is built from TRBV7-9 and TRBJ1-3; D is unresolved. This receptor was identified in a young woman with Graves' hyperthyroidism. For the CDR3, the DNA is TGTGCCAGCAGCTTAGCGCAGGGAAACACCATATATTTT. Residues: CASSLAQGNTIYF.